This TCR beta chain was identified in a study of cytomegalovirus exposure and HLA in healthy donors. The study's findings and limits: Across HLA loci, a later analysis found differing TCR association rates, with DRB1 most and HLA-C fewest. Reported performance of the classifier showed diagnosis of cytomegalovirus status with high specificity and sensitivity. Reportedly, a later analysis found an Asian-associated ancestry cluster had fewer N-insertions than the roughly 700-donor mean. Overall, about 160 TCR beta chains were annotated as cytomegalovirus-associated.

Both 60 Vbeta primers and 13 Jbeta primers went into the PCR. Sequencing was performed with immunoSEQ multiplex PCR; in TCRdb, only in-frame clones are kept and a portion is missing. The sample consists of roughly 150,000 clones, around two thirds of them appearing once. Regarding this clone: Its antigen is undetermined.

The CDR3 runs 14 residues. Germline-derived CDR1 and CDR2 are SQVTM and ANQGSEA. Trimming cost V 5 bases and J 4 bases, with 17 bases left between them. The origin of this receptor is a woman in her sixties or seventies in good health and CMV-seropositive. This chain joins TRBV29-1 and TRBJ1-2, with D possibly being TRBD1 (5 bases). Sequenced sample: PBMCs. CDR3 DNA sequence: TGCAGCGTTACAACAGGCCTGATGGGCTATGGCTACACCTTC. Translating it yields CSVTTGLMGYGYTF.